The rows below give T cell receptor beta chains drawn from one sample of a study of blood T cell repertoires in COVID-19. Measured with immunoSEQ multiplex PCR; TCRdb has only the in-frame clones, and not every one. The sample holds 50,000 to 75,000 clones, around 82% seen once. What was sequenced was peripheral blood. Receptor source: a man at least 80 years old with active or convalescent COVID-19. Each CDR3 is given with its conserved first and last residue. A D gene is named only where the DNA matches it firmly. A clone size is listed for some rows: how often the clone was seen (once, few, many), or a class if it is expanded.

d_gene,j_gene,abundance,v_gene,CDR3nt,CDR3aa
-,TRBJ2-5,-,TRBV5-7,TGTGCCAGCAGCTCGTTCCGGGAGACCCAGTACTTC,CASSSFRETQYF
-,TRBJ2-3,-,TRBV18,TGTGCCAGCTTAGACACAGATACGCAGTATTTT,CASLDTDTQYF
-,TRBJ2-3,-,TRBV7-9,TGTGCCAGCAGCTTAGAACTATTCGGAGATACGCAGTATTTT,CASSLELFGDTQYF
TRBD1,TRBJ1-2,few,TRBV18,TGTGCCAGCTCATCGGGGACAGGAGTAATATCCTATGGCTACACCTTC,CASSSGTGVISYGYTF
-,TRBJ1-5,-,TRBV19,TGTGCCAGTAGTATTTCTCGACAGGGCAATCAGCCCCAGCATTTT,CASSISRQGNQPQHF
-,TRBJ2-6,few,TRBV18,TGTGCCAGCTCAATAGTATCAGGGTTCTCAGGGGCCAACGTCCTGACTTTC,CASSIVSGFSGANVLTF
TRBD1,TRBJ2-1,-,TRBV7-2,TGTGCCAGCAGCCCCAGGGGGCGCGGGAATGAGCAGTTCTTC,CASSPRGRGNEQFF
-,TRBJ2-3,-,TRBV5-1,TGCGCCAGCAGCTTGAACGGGGGTAGCACAGATACGCAGTATTTT,CASSLNGGSTDTQYF
-,TRBJ2-2,-,TRBV10-3,TGTGCCCGACGGGGTAGACCACAGAACACCGGGGAGCTGTTTTTT,CARRGRPQNTGELFF
-,TRBJ2-7,-,TRBV19,TGTGCCAGTAGTAAGTTTCGGGACACCTCCTACGAGCAGTACTTC,CASSKFRDTSYEQYF
TRBD1,TRBJ1-5,-,TRBV27,TGTGCCAGCAGTTTTGGACAGGGGCATCAGCCCCAGCATTTT,CASSFGQGHQPQHF
TRBD1,TRBJ2-2,few,TRBV10-3,TGTGCCGTACAGGGGGTGGGCACCGGGGAGCTGTTTTTT,CAVQGVGTGELFF
TRBD2,TRBJ2-1,-,TRBV11-1,TGTGCCAGCAGCACCGGAGGGACTAGCGGGAGGCCAGTCTTC,CASSTGGTSGRPVF
-,TRBJ1-4,-,TRBV30,TGTGCCTGGAGTCGCCCGGACTTAGGGAGTGAAAAACTGTTTTTT,CAWSRPDLGSEKLFF
-,TRBJ1-2,-,TRBV12-3/TRBV12-4,TGTGCCAGCAGACTCAACAGGGTTTCTGGCTACACCTTC,CASRLNRVSGYTF
-,TRBJ2-3,-,TRBV4-2,TGTGCCAGCAGCCAAGATAGGGGGGGGGCGACAGATACGCAGTATTTT,CASSQDRGGATDTQYF
-,TRBJ1-5,many,TRBV19,TGTGCCAGTAGTACAGGGCGGGGTCAGCCCCAGCATTTT,CASSTGRGQPQHF
-,TRBJ2-5,few,TRBV3-1/TRBV3-2,TGTGCCAGCAGCCCACGAGCCAGCTGCAGGGTGGAGACCCAGTACTTC,CASSPRASCRVETQYF
TRBD2,TRBJ2-1,-,TRBV10-3,TGTGCCATCAGGGAGACTAGCGGGAGGGCCAGTGAGCAGTTCTTC,CAIRETSGRASEQFF
TRBD2,TRBJ2-3,few,TRBV19,TGTGCCAGTAGTATCTTAGCGGGAGAGACAGATACGCAGTATTTT,CASSILAGETDTQYF
-,TRBJ2-2,few,TRBV18,TGTGCCAGCTCACCATGGTCGGGGGCGAACACCGGGGAGCTGTTTTTT,CASSPWSGANTGELFF
TRBD2,TRBJ2-3,few,TRBV6-1,TGTGCCAGCAGTGGGGGACTAGCGGGAGTGATTGGGGGAGATACGCAGTATTTT,CASSGGLAGVIGGDTQYF
TRBD2,TRBJ2-1,-,TRBV28,TGTGCCAGCAGGTGGTCCGGGACTAGCGGAAGGGGCCAGTTCTTC,CASRWSGTSGRGQFF
-,TRBJ1-4,-,TRBV18,TGTGCCAGCTCACCTCCCACCCGAGGGGAAAAACTGTTTTTT,CASSPPTRGEKLFF
-,TRBJ1-2,few,TRBV12-3/TRBV12-4,TGTGCCAGCAGGGGGTCAGGGAATCAGGGCTACACCTTC,CASRGSGNQGYTF
TRBD1,TRBJ1-1,few,TRBV6-5,TGTGCCAGCAAAAACGGACAGGGGGTGGGTGAAGCTTTCTTT,CASKNGQGVGEAFF
TRBD1,TRBJ1-5,-,TRBV2,TGTGCCAGCAGTGCATCACCAGGGGGCCCGGGGCCCCAGCATTTT,CASSASPGGPGPQHF
TRBD2,TRBJ2-3,-,TRBV13,TGTGCCAGCAGCTCCCACGGGACTAGTATCAAAGATACGCAGTATTTT,CASSSHGTSIKDTQYF
-,TRBJ1-2,-,TRBV3-1/TRBV3-2,TGTGCCAGCAGCCAAAGCCCACACAGAGCTAACTATGGCTACACCTTC,CASSQSPHRANYGYTF
-,TRBJ2-7,-,TRBV9,TGTGCCAGCAGCGTAGGCGGGAACGGTCTCTACGAGCAGTACTTC,CASSVGGNGLYEQYF
-,TRBJ1-6,few,TRBV6-5,TGTGCCAGCAGTTCCCTGTCCTATAATTCACCCCTCCACTTT,CASSSLSYNSPLHF